These 21 T cell receptor beta chains came from one sample sequenced in a study of identical twins. One entry per CDR3 protein results from TCRdb running MiXCR on the 5' RACE reads. The table shows around 500,000 distinct CDR3 sequences, with more than 13% occurring only once. Separately, the same data were catalogued under a study of yellow fever vaccine responses in identical twins.

The sample comprised CD4+ T cells sorted from blood. These receptors were collected from a woman aged 18-29 years in good health.

Notes on this clonotype: Its ends do not fully match the called genes, so a read error is possible. The V call is TRBV5-5, the J call TRBJ2-5; no definite D call. The germline V gene has CDR1 SGHKS and CDR2 YYEKEE (reference sequence). This CDR3 spans 13 amino acids. Here the CDR3 reads CAISPERLETQYF. CDR3 DNA sequence: TGTGCCATCAGCCCTGAGAGGCTAGAGACCCAGTACTTC.

V is TRBV28 and J is TRBJ2-5, with a possible D match to TRBD1 (5 bases). V dropped 6 bases and J dropped 1 base, with 12 bases sitting between them. The length of the CDR3 is 14 residues. Germline CDR1 reads MDHEN; CDR2 reads SYDVKM. Here the CDR3 reads CASRQQEFQETQYF. DNA for the CDR3: TGTGCCAGCAGGCAACAGGAGTTCCAAGAGACCCAGTACTTC.

Ten or more counts support this clonotype. This chain uses TRBV28 with TRBJ2-4, with D possibly being TRBD1 (6 bases). The CDR3 is 14 residues long. Trimming pared 6 bases from V and 6 bases from J, leaving 15 bases between. The germline CDR1 and CDR2 sequences are MDHEN and SYDVKM. The CDR3 spells CASSRPLRGNIQYF. CDR3 nucleotide sequence: TGTGCCAGCAGCCGTCCACTCAGGGGAAACATTCAGTACTTC.

The chain couples TRBV27 to TRBJ2-3; D gene unclear. The CDR3 runs 15 residues. Trimming pared 6 bases from V and 0 bases from J, leaving 13 bases between. CDR1 and CDR2 from the germline V gene are MNHEY and SMNVEV (reference sequence). The CDR3 DNA sequence: TGTGCCAGCAGCTCCGTAGGCTCTAGCACAGATACGCAGTATTTT. This gives the protein CASSSVGSSTDTQYF.

This sequence joins TRBV20-1 and TRBJ2-5, with 8 bases that match TRBD2. This CDR3 contains 17 residues. Trimming cost V 0 bases and J 2 bases; bases outside gene matches: 11. CDR1 is DFQATT, CDR2 SNEGSKA, per germline (reference sequence). CDR3 region: CSARDKSGGALQETQYF. CDR3 in DNA: TGCAGTGCTAGAGATAAATCCGGGGGGGCCCTTCAAGAGACCCAGTACTTC.

This clonotype was detected a few times. V and J are TRBV28 and TRBJ2-5; 10 nucleotides match TRBD1. V was clipped by 5 bases and J by 1 base; unmatched bases: 4. CDR1 is MDHEN and CDR2 is SYDVKM in the germline V gene. CDR3 length equals 15 residues. CDR3 DNA: TGTGCCAGCAGTGGGACAGGGGTTGCCCAAGAGACCCAGTACTTC. It codes for CASSGTGVAQETQYF. Full variable domain (missing parts from reference TRBV28 and TRBJ2-5): DVKVTQSSRYLVKRTGEKVFLECVQDMDHENMFWYRQDPGLGLRLIYFSYDVKMKEKGDIPEGYSVSREKKERFSLILESASTNQTSMYLCASSGTGVAQETQYFGPGTRLLVL.

This clonotype was recorded a few times. V gene TRBV28 combines with J gene TRBJ2-2; D perhaps matches TRBD2 (7 bases). This CDR3 has 17 residues. Trimming stripped 0 bases from V and 5 bases from J, with 16 bases between. The germline CDR1 and CDR2 sequences are MDHEN and SYDVKM. CDR3 nucleotide sequence: TGTGCCAGCAGTTTATGGGAGGGGGGGTCTTCGACCGGGGAGCTGTTTTTT. It specifies CASSLWEGGSSTGELFF.

This clonotype has only a few counts. This rearrangement joins TRBV7-8 to TRBJ2-6; 10 bases match TRBD2. Germline assignment: CDR1 SGHVS and CDR2 FQNEAQ. This CDR3 has 18 residues. V lost 1 base to trimming and J lost 0 bases; unmatched junction nucleotides: 3. The CDR3 here is CASSLVSGGASGANVLTF. The CDR3, as DNA: TGTGCCAGCAGCTTAGTAAGCGGGGGGGCCTCTGGGGCCAACGTCCTGACTTTC. Variable domain in full (rest from reference TRBV7-8 and TRBJ2-6): GAGVSQSPRYKVAKRGQDVALRCDPISGHVSLFWYQQALGQGPEFLTYFQNEAQLDKSGLPSDRFFAERPEGSVSTLKIQRTQQEDSAVYLCASSLVSGGASGANVLTFGAGSRLTVL.

The chain carries TRBV11-2 and TRBJ2-2; a weak D match, TRBD2 (6 bases). Trimming removed 8 bases from V and 0 bases from J, with 13 bases in between. There are 15 residues in the CDR3. Germline V CDR1 and CDR2: SGHAT, FQNNGV. As DNA, the CDR3 is TGTGCCAGCGGGATCGGGGGAGCGAACACCGGGGAGCTGTTTTTT. Its protein is CASGIGGANTGELFF.

This clonotype was recorded a few times. CDR3 sequence reads: CATSGGTSYTDTQYF. CDR3 sequence (DNA): TGTGCCACCAGCGGAGGGACATCCTACACAGATACGCAGTATTTT. This chain uses TRBV15 with TRBJ2-3; possibly TRBD1 or TRBD2 for D (6 bases each). V was cut by 5 bases and J by 2 bases, with 14 bases left in between. Per germline, CDR1 LNHNV and CDR2 YYDKDF (reference sequence). There are 15 residues in the CDR3.

The chain is built from TRBV4-1 and TRBJ2-1; TRBD2 matches 7 bases. Per germline, CDR1 MGHRA and CDR2 YSYEKL. V shed 2 bases and J 6 bases; nucleotides not matched to a gene: 10. This CDR3 has 16 amino acids. The CDR3 nucleotides are TGCGCCAGCAGCCAAACGTCAGCGGGAAATTCCAATGAGCAGTTCTTC. Amino acids: CASSQTSAGNSNEQFF.

This clonotype occurred a few times. The chain uses TRBV20-1 and TRBJ2-2; 12 positions agree with TRBD2. The trim removed 4 bases at V and 4 bases at J, leaving 4 bases unmatched. Per germline, CDR1 DFQATT and CDR2 SNEGSKA (reference sequence). This CDR3 is 15 amino acids long. DNA of the CDR3: TGCAGTGCTACTAAGACTAGCGGGAGCACCGGGGAGCTGTTTTTT. Its protein is CSATKTSGSTGELFF.

The genes are TRBV2 and TRBJ2-5; D is ambiguous. V was pared by 7 bases and J by 3 bases, with 12 bases between. This CDR3 is built from 13 residues. Germline V CDR1 and CDR2: SNHLY, FYNNEI. The CDR3 is CASKARAKETQYF. The CDR3 bases are TGTGCCAGCAAGGCTAGAGCCAAAGAGACCCAGTACTTC.

This clonotype was counted between two and nine times. V usage is TRBV20-1 and J usage is TRBJ2-3, with 9 positions matching TRBD2. In germline, CDR1 is DFQATT, CDR2 SNEGSKA (reference sequence). CDR3 length: 13 amino acids. Trimming at V came to 8 bases and at J to 6 bases, leaving 9 bases not matched to a gene. CDR3 nucleotides: TGCAGTCGGGGGGGACTAGCCGGGGATACGCAGTATTTT. Protein sequence: CSRGGLAGDTQYF.

The chain has TRBV29-1 and TRBJ2-5, with 14 bases that match TRBD2. Trimming removed 5 bases from V and 5 bases from J; junction bases left unmatched: 10. The CDR3 runs to 16 residues. Germline V gene lookup returns CDR1 SQVTM and CDR2 ANQGSEA. As DNA, the CDR3 is TGCAGCGTTAAGGGGTTGACTAGCGGGAGGGTTGAGACCCAGTACTTC. Amino acids: CSVKGLTSGRVETQYF.

CDR3 in DNA: TGTGCCAGCAGCTTAGTTATGAGACTAGCGGGAGGAGAGCAGTTCTTC. Residues: CASSLVMRLAGGEQFF. The chain links TRBV7-2 to TRBJ2-1; 13 bases align to TRBD2. Looked up from germline, CDR1 is SGHTA and CDR2 is FQGNSA. This CDR3 is 16 amino acids long. V was pared by 1 base and J by 10 bases, with 7 bases of the junction left unmatched.

This clonotype was observed a few times. The chain joins TRBV7-6 to TRBJ2-5; D may match TRBD1 or TRBD2 (5 bases each). This CDR3 has 14 residues. Trimming took off 3 bases at V and 5 bases at J, with 13 bases between the two ends. The germline gives CDR1 SGHVS, CDR2 FNYEAQ. The CDR3 DNA reads as TGTGCCAGCAGCTTTAGAGGGGTAGGGGAGACCCAGTACTTC. This translates into CASSFRGVGETQYF.

The table lists this clonotype with a few counts. The rearrangement uses TRBV19 and TRBJ2-2; a weak D match, TRBD1 (5 bases). Germline lookup yields CDR1 LNHDA and CDR2 SQIVND (reference sequence). This CDR3 has 13 residues. Deletions cut 7 bases from V and 6 bases from J, with 12 bases between. The CDR3 here is CASKTVLAGELFF. The CDR3 DNA follows: TGTGCCAGTAAGACAGTTCTGGCCGGGGAGCTGTTTTTT.

The chain recombines TRBV12-3 or TRBV12-4 with TRBJ1-2; D remains unclear. The CDR3 is 13 residues long. Deletions cut 5 bases from V and 4 bases from J, with 11 bases between. For the CDR3, the DNA is TGTGCCAGCAGTATAGAGGGTAGCTATGGCTACACCTTC. Translating gives CASSIEGSYGYTF.

This clonotype was detected only a few times. This rearrangement joins TRBV15 to TRBJ2-5; 7 nucleotides align to TRBD2. Germline V lookup: CDR1 LNHNV, CDR2 YYDKDF (reference sequence). There are 15 residues in the CDR3. V gave up 0 bases and J gave up 4 bases; unmatched junction bases: 5. The DNA of the CDR3 is TGTGCCACCAGCAGAGACCGAGCGGGAATAGAGACCCAGTACTTC. It translates to CATSRDRAGIETQYF.

The table lists this clonotype with a few counts. The junction shows a germline mismatch at one end, possibly a read error. CDR3 DNA sequence: TGTGCCAGCAGTTCCAACTACGATCGGCTCTTC. Protein: CASSSNYDRLF. This chain connects TRBV28 to TRBJ2-1; D unclear. Germline V lookup: CDR1 MDHEN, CDR2 SYDVKM. The CDR3 has 11 residues.